The 14 T cell receptor beta chains in this list originate from one sample, sequenced in a study of blood T cell repertoires in COVID-19. Clones were read by immunoSEQ multiplex PCR, and TCRdb kept only the in-frame ones, dropping some. Counted here are approximately 90,000 clones, 65% to 85% occurring once; the ten biggest clones make up approximately 6.3%. The sample taken for sequencing was peripheral blood. Receptors were obtained from a man between 65 and 85 years old with COVID-19, enrolled during active disease.

The chain has TRBV6-6 and TRBJ1-1; the D gene is possibly TRBD1 (5 bases). CDR1 is MNHNY and CDR2 is SVGAGI in the germline V gene (reference sequence). V lost 6 bases, J lost 6 bases, and 23 bases lay in between. The CDR3 is 16 residues long. The CDR3 sequence is CASRPLQVAISAEAFF. In DNA, the CDR3 is TGTGCCAGCAGACCCCTACAGGTTGCAATTTCAGCTGAAGCTTTCTTT.

The chain couples TRBV3-1 (or the pseudogene TRBV3-2) to TRBJ2-6; weak D call: TRBD1 (5 bases). V lost 0 bases and J 0 bases, leaving 15 bases between the germline ends. Germline CDR1 reads LGHDT; CDR2 reads YNNKEL (reference sequence). The CDR3 has 19 residues. This chain's CDR3 is CASSQDPYRTTSGANVLTF. The CDR3 coding sequence is TGTGCCAGCAGCCAAGATCCTTACAGGACAACCTCTGGGGCCAACGTCCTGACTTTC.

This clone was seen only once. The chain links TRBV6-2 or TRBV6-3 to TRBJ1-2; 10 bases fit TRBD1. The CDR3 runs to 18 residues. Trimming cost V 6 bases and J 4 bases; bases outside gene matches: 17. The germline CDR1 and CDR2 sequences are MNHEY and SVGEGT. The CDR3, as DNA: TGTGCCAGCAGCCTCCTGGCCCCATCCCGGGACAGGGGCTATGGCTACACCTTC. It specifies CASSLLAPSRDRGYGYTF.

This chain links TRBV7-9 with TRBJ1-2; D not certain. V was trimmed by 8 bases and J by 4 bases, leaving 11 bases between them. In germline, CDR1 is SEHNR, CDR2 FQNEAQ (reference sequence). There are 12 residues in the CDR3. The CDR3 sequence is CASQRRGYGYTF. For the CDR3, the DNA is TGTGCCAGCCAACGACGGGGCTATGGCTACACCTTC.

The CDR3 bases are TGTGCCAGCAGTGATAAGGGTAGGGGGAGTAAGGAGCCCCAGCATTTT. Protein: CASSDKGRGSKEPQHF. The chain is built from TRBV6-1 and TRBJ1-5, with a tentative D call TRBD1 (6 bases). CDR1 and CDR2 from the germline V gene are MNHNS and SASEGT. Deletions cut 3 bases from V and 8 bases from J, with 20 bases between. The CDR3 consists of 16 residues.

The chain has TRBV11-2 and TRBJ2-1; TRBD2 matches at 13 bases. There are 16 residues in the CDR3. The junction had 9 bases not matched to a gene; V was cut back by 3 bases and J by 10 bases. Germline-derived CDR1 and CDR2 are SGHAT and FQNNGV. The CDR3 DNA is TGTGCCAGCAGCTTCCCTCGACTAGCGGGGGGATCCGAGCAGTTCTTC. Translation gives CASSFPRLAGGSEQFF.

The CDR3 sequence is CASRRGPTEQYF. DNA of the CDR3: TGTGCCAGCAGACGCGGCCCTACCGAGCAGTACTTC. J is TRBJ2-7 and V is TRBV28; D unresolved. The CDR3 contains 12 residues. CDR1 and CDR2 from the germline V gene are MDHEN and SYDVKM. Trimming removed 6 bases from V and 6 bases from J, with 12 bases in between.

This clone has ten or more counts. The rearrangement uses TRBV29-1 and TRBJ2-5; 7 bases map to TRBD1. In germline, CDR1 is SQVTM, CDR2 ANQGSEA. The CDR3 sequence is 13 residues long. V dropped 4 bases and J dropped 4; count of bases not matched to a gene: 6. The CDR3 region is CSVGQGTGETQYF. CDR3 DNA sequence: TGCAGCGTTGGACAGGGCACGGGAGAGACCCAGTACTTC.

The V call is TRBV5-1, the J call TRBJ2-2; D not resolved. V lost 0 bases to trimming and J lost 4 bases, with 7 bases between them. This CDR3 spans 14 amino acids. Looked up from germline, CDR1 is SGHRS and CDR2 is YFSETQ. The chain's CDR3 is CASSLAVGTGELFF. CDR3 nucleotide sequence: TGCGCCAGCAGCTTGGCCGTCGGCACCGGGGAGCTGTTTTTT.

The chain joins TRBV29-1 to TRBJ1-1; D is undetermined. V was cut by 4 bases and J by 0 bases, with 9 bases left in between. Germline V gene lookup returns CDR1 SQVTM and CDR2 ANQGSEA. This CDR3 contains 13 residues. The CDR3, as DNA: TGCAGCGTTGCTGGGCAATTGAACACTGAAGCTTTCTTT. Translating gives CSVAGQLNTEAFF.

The genes are TRBV20-1 and TRBJ1-1, with D unclear. There are 11 residues in the CDR3. V lost 8 bases, J lost 2 bases, and 9 bases lay in between. Germline loops: CDR1 DFQATT, CDR2 SNEGSKA (reference sequence). The CDR3 DNA follows: TGCAGTCCCCGTTTAAACACTGAAGCTTTCTTT. Its protein is CSPRLNTEAFF.

The genes are TRBV28 and TRBJ2-5; 10 nucleotides match TRBD1. The junction had 9 bases not matched to a gene; V was cut back by 4 bases and J by 1 base. The CDR3 has 17 residues. Germline lookup yields CDR1 MDHEN and CDR2 SYDVKM. Written as DNA, the CDR3 is TGTGCCAGCAGTTCCGGGGGGGGACAGGGGTCCCAAGAGACCCAGTACTTC. It codes for CASSSGGGQGSQETQYF.

The chain has TRBV2 and TRBJ2-6, with 7 bases identical to TRBD1. Germline-derived CDR1 and CDR2 are SNHLY and FYNNEI. Losses at the gene ends were 6 bases for V and 1 base for J; bases not matched to a gene: 18. The CDR3 contains 20 residues. CDR3 sequence: CASRRDREKHRVSGANVLTF. DNA for the CDR3: TGTGCCAGCAGAAGAGACAGGGAAAAGCATAGAGTATCTGGGGCCAACGTCCTGACTTTC.

On this clone: Other DNA sequences from this sample encode an identical CDR3 as well. V usage is TRBV6-1 and J usage is TRBJ2-7, with a possible D match to TRBD1 (5 bases). Germline CDR1 reads MNHNS; CDR2 reads SASEGT. V lost 2 bases to trimming and J lost 0 bases, with 8 bases between them. The CDR3 has 14 amino acids. CDR3 amino acids: CASSERGSSYEQYF. The CDR3 coding sequence is TGTGCCAGCAGTGAAAGGGGAAGCTCCTACGAGCAGTACTTC.